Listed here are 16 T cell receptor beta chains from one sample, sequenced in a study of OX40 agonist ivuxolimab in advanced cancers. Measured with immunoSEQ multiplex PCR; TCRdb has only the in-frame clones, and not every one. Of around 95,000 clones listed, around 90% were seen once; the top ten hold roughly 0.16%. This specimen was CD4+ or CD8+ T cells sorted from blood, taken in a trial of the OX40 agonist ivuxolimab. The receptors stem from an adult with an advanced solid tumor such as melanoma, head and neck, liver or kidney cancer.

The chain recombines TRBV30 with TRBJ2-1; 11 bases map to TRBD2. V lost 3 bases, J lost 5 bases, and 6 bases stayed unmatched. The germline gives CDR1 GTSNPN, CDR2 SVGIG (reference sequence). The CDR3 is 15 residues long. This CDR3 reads CAWRAGTSGNNEQFF. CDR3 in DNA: TGTGCCTGGAGGGCCGGGACTAGCGGCAACAATGAGCAGTTCTTC.

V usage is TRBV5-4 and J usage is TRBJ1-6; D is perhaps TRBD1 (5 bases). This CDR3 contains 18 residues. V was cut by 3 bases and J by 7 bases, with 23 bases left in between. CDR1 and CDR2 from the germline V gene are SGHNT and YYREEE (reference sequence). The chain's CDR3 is CASSSPGHPIRGNSPLHF. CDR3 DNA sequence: TGTGCCAGCAGCTCGCCCGGACATCCTATCCGGGGGAATTCACCCCTCCACTTT.

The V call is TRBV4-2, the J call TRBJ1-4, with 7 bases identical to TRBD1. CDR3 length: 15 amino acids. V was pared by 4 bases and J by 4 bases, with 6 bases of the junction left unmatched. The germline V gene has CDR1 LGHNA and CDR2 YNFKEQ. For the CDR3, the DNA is TGTGCCAGCAGCCCAAGTCAGGGGGGTAATGAAAAACTGTTTTTT. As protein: CASSPSQGGNEKLFF.

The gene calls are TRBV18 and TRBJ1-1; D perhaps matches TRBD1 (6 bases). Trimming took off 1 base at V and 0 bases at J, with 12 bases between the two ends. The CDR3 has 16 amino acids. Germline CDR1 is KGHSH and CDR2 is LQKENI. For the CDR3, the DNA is TGTGCCAGCTCACCACAGGGGGGAACAATGAACACTGAAGCTTTCTTT. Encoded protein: CASSPQGGTMNTEAFF.

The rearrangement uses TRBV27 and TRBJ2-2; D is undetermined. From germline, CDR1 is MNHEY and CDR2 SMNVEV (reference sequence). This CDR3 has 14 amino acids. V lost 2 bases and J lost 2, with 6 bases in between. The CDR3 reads CASSLRLNTGELFF. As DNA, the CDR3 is TGTGCCAGCAGTTTACGCCTTAACACCGGGGAGCTGTTTTTT.

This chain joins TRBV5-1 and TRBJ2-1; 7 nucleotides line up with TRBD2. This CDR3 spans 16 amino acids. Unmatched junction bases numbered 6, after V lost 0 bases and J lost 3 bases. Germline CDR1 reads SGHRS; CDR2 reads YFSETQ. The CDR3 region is CASSLEVAGFYNEQFF. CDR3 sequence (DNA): TGCGCCAGCAGCTTGGAGGTAGCGGGCTTCTACAATGAGCAGTTCTTC.

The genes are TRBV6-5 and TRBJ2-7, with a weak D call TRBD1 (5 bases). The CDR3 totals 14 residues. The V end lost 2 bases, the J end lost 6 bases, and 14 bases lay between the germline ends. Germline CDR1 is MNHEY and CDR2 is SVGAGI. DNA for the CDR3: TGTGCCAGCAGTTACCCCCTGGGGCGGAGCGAGCAGTACTTC. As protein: CASSYPLGRSEQYF.

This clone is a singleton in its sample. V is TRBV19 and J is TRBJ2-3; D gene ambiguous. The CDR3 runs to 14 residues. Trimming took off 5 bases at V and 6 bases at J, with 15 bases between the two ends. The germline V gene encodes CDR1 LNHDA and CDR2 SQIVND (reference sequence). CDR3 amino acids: CASSPGPPADTQYF. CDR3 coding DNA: TGTGCCAGTAGTCCTGGTCCTCCAGCGGATACGCAGTATTTT.

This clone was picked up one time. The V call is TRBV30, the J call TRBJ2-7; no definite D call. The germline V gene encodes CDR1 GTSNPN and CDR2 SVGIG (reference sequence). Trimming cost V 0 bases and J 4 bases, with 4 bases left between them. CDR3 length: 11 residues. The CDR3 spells CAWSVKYEQYF. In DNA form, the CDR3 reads TGTGCCTGGAGTGTTAAATACGAGCAGTACTTC.

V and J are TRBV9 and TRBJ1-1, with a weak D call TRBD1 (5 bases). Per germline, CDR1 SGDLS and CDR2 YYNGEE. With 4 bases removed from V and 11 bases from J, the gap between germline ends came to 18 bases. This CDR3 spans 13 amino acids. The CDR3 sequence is CASSPGTSSLAFF. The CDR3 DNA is TGTGCCAGCAGCCCCGGGACCAGCAGCCTGGCTTTCTTT.

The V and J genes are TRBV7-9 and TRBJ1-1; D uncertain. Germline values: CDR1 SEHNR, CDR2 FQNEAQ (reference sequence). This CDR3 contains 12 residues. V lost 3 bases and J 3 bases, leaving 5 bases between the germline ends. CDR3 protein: CASSFGYTEAFF. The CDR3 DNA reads TGTGCCAGCAGCTTCGGTTACACTGAAGCTTTCTTT.

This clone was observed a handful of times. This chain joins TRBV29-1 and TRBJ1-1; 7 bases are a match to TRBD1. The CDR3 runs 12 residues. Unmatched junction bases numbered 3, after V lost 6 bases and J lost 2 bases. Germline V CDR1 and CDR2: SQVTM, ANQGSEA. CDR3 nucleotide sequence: TGCAGCGTCGGGACAGATAACACTGAAGCTTTCTTT. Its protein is CSVGTDNTEAFF.

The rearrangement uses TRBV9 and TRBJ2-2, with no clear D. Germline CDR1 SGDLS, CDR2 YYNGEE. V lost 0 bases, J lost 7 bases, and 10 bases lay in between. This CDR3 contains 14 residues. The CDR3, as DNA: TGTGCCAGCAGCGTAGTCCAGTTAGGCGGGGAGCTGTTTTTT. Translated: CASSVVQLGGELFF.

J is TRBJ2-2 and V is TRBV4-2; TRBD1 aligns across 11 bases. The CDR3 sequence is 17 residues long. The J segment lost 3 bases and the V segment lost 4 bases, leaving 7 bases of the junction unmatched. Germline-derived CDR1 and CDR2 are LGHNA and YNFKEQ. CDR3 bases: TGTGCCAGCAGCCCAGCCGGGACAGGGGGTTACACCGGGGAGCTGTTTTTT. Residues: CASSPAGTGGYTGELFF.

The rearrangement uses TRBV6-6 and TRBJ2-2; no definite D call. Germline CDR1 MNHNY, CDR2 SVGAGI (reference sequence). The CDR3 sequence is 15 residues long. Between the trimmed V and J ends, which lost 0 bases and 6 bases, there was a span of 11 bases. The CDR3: CASSYSGRVPGELFF. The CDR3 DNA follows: TGTGCCAGCAGTTACTCCGGACGCGTGCCCGGGGAGCTGTTTTTT.

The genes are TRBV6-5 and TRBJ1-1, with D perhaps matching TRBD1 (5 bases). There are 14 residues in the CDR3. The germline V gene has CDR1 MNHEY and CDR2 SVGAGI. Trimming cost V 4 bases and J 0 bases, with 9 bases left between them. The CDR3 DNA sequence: TGTGCCAGCAGTTCCGGGACGGTGAACACTGAAGCTTTCTTT. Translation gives CASSSGTVNTEAFF.